The entry below describes one T cell receptor beta chain. These data belong to a study of immune characteristics of hereditary and idiopathic chronic pancreatitis. Profiled with immunoSEQ multiplex PCR; TCRdb holds only in-frame clones, not every one. The sample lists 11,000 to 15,000 clones; roughly 70% were seen once. J gave up 6 bases and V 5 bases, and 6 bases lay outside the gene matches. The CDR3 extends over 13 amino acids. Patients having total pancreatectomy with islet autotransplantation provided the chronic pancreatitis pancreas tissue. The sequencing input was pancreas tissue with hereditary chronic pancreatitis. The chain recombines TRBV12-3 or TRBV12-4 with TRBJ2-7, with TRBD1 matching over 8 bases. This TCR was recovered from a human donor with chronic pancreatitis. The CDR3 DNA is TGTGCCAGCAGTATACAGGGGGTTGGCGAGCAGTACTTC. Its protein product is CASSIQGVGEQYF.